This entry lists 11 T cell receptor beta chains sequenced from one sample in a study of blood T cell repertoires in COVID-19. Some clones are missing from TCRdb's copy, which holds only in-frame ones; the method was immunoSEQ multiplex PCR. Here the sample spans approximately 75,000 clones, approximately 80% being singletons. Sequencing used peripheral blood. The receptor source for this set is a man in his fifties or sixties with COVID-19, enrolled during active disease.

This chain links TRBV2 with TRBJ2-3; 9 nucleotides agree with TRBD2. J was trimmed by 0 bases and V by 8 bases; bases with no gene match: 6. Germline values: CDR1 SNHLY, CDR2 FYNNEI. The CDR3 covers 15 residues. The CDR3 DNA sequence: TGTGCCAGCGGGTTTAGCGGGGGAAGCACAGATACGCAGTATTTT. Protein sequence: CASGFSGGSTDTQYF.

This chain uses TRBV10-3 with TRBJ2-1; 9 bases line up with TRBD1. J gave up 8 bases and V 3 bases, and 5 bases lay outside the gene matches. Germline V gene lookup returns CDR1 ENHRY and CDR2 SYGVKD. This CDR3 region has 14 residues. The CDR3 bases are TGTGCCATCAGTGACGGACAGGGGAGGGATGAGCAGTTCTTC. Translated, it gives CAISDGQGRDEQFF.

The chain employs TRBV27 and TRBJ2-1, with D perhaps TRBD2 (6 bases). The V end lost 2 bases, the J end lost 4 bases, and 12 bases lay between the germline ends. Germline CDR1 MNHEY, CDR2 SMNVEV (reference sequence). The CDR3 is 15 residues long. The chain's CDR3 is CASSLRGLGYNEQFF. The CDR3, as DNA: TGTGCCAGCAGTTTAAGGGGACTGGGTTACAATGAGCAGTTCTTC.

This sequence joins TRBV19 and TRBJ1-5; D is unresolved. V was shortened by 4 bases and J by 0 bases, with 10 bases between the two germline ends. This CDR3 is built from 15 residues. Germline V gives CDR1 LNHDA, CDR2 SQIVND (reference sequence). CDR3 amino acids: CASSRVAVSNQPQHF. The CDR3 coding sequence is TGTGCCAGTAGTAGGGTCGCGGTTAGCAATCAGCCCCAGCATTTT.

J is TRBJ2-5 and V is TRBV15, with 8 bases aligning to TRBD1. The CDR3 extends over 14 amino acids. J lost 5 bases, V lost 3 bases, and 5 bases had no gene match. In germline, CDR1 is LNHNV, CDR2 YYDKDF (reference sequence). The CDR3 protein is CATSRTGDGETQYF. The CDR3 nucleotides are TGTGCCACCAGCAGGACAGGGGACGGTGAGACCCAGTACTTC.

This clone showed up just once. V gene TRBV28 combines with J gene TRBJ2-7; D is unclear. V was pared by 0 bases and J by 2 bases, with 8 bases between. There are 14 residues in the CDR3. Germline V gene data show CDR1 as MDHEN and CDR2 as SYDVKM. CDR3 nucleotides: TGTGCCAGCAGTTTATGGCCAGCGACCTACGAGCAGTACTTC. Its protein product is CASSLWPATYEQYF. The complete variable domain, with remaining parts taken from reference TRBV28 and TRBJ2-7, reads DVKVTQSSRYLVKRTGEKVFLECVQDMDHENMFWYRQDPGLGLRLIYFSYDVKMKEKGDIPEGYSVSREKKERFSLILESASTNQTSMYLCASSLWPATYEQYFGPGTRLTVT.

The rearrangement joins TRBV6-5 to TRBJ2-2; D call uncertain. CDR3 length: 13 residues. From germline, CDR1 is MNHEY and CDR2 SVGAGI. V lost 4 bases to trimming and J lost 7 bases, with 10 bases between them. The CDR3 sequence is CASSWSGIGELFF. CDR3 DNA: TGTGCCAGCAGTTGGTCGGGTATCGGGGAGCTGTTTTTT.

The J gene is TRBJ2-7, the V gene TRBV21-1; TRBD1, as called in the table, went unchecked against the DNA. TRBV21-1 is tagged as a pseudogene. The CDR3 consists of 13 residues. This CDR3 is CASSERGWDEQYF. The CDR3 region has the DNA TGTGCCAGCAGCGAAAGGGGGTGGGATGAGCAGTACTTC.

The CDR3 DNA reads TGTGCCAGCTCATCCGACAGGGTCGGAGAGACCCAGTACTTC. Translation gives CASSSDRVGETQYF. The chain employs TRBV18 and TRBJ2-5; TRBD1 agrees at 7 bases. Germline CDR1 is KGHSH and CDR2 is LQKENI. Trimming took 5 bases from V and 4 from J; bases not matched to a gene: 7. CDR3 length: 14 residues.

V and J are TRBV12-3 or TRBV12-4 and TRBJ2-7; no firm D call. With 5 bases removed from V and 2 bases from J, the gap between germline ends came to 7 bases. The CDR3 is 12 residues long. The CDR3 DNA reads as TGTGCCAGCAGTGGAACAGCCTACGAGCAGTACTTC. This translates into CASSGTAYEQYF.

To note about this clone: Other DNA sequences within the sample encode an identical CDR3. The genes are TRBV12-3 or TRBV12-4 and TRBJ1-5; a weak D match, TRBD1 (5 bases). Trimming took off 4 bases at V and 4 bases at J, with 8 bases between the two ends. CDR3 length: 13 amino acids. The CDR3 here is CASSSQGNQPQHF. The CDR3 DNA is TGTGCCAGCAGTTCCCAGGGTAATCAGCCCCAGCATTTT.